This TCR beta chain emerged from a study of shared clonotypes between healthy human individuals. Sorted-subset replicate PCR reactions were performed with roughly 200 ng DNA, corresponding to roughly 29,000 T cell genomes. Produced via immunoSEQ multiplex PCR; TCRdb's table is partial and in-frame only. Of hundreds of thousands of clones in the sample, 85% to 95% were seen once. Naive CD8 cells lacked CD45RO, underwent positive selection for CCR7 and left out terminally differentiated effector memory CD45RA+ cells. V shed 7 bases and J shed 3 bases, with 13 bases lying between them. CDR1 and CDR2 (germline): SNHLY, FYNNEI. This CDR3 comprises 14 residues. This clone showed up just once.

Sequenced sample: naive CD8+ T cells sorted from blood. This chain joins TRBV2 and TRBJ2-1; D tentatively reads TRBD1 or TRBD2 (5 bases each). The receptor was isolated from a woman in her 30s in good health. In DNA, the CDR3 is TGTGCCAGCAAAGGGACGGCAATCTACAATGAGCAGTTCTTC. Protein product: CASKGTAIYNEQFF.